The source of this T cell receptor beta chain is a study of T cells in tuberculosis. Libraries were prepared by immunoSEQ multiplex PCR; TCRdb keeps only in-frame clonotypes and omits some of them. The sample shows tens of thousands of clones, roughly 90% of them seen only once. Thawed, overnight-rested PBMC were stained with GMM-loaded CD1B tetramer, viability dye and anti-CD3, then sorted. C32 glucose monomycolate from Rhodococcus equi was loaded onto the CD1B tetramers. Tetramer-sorted PBMC had been CD14 monocyte-depleted before freezing. Study conclusions and caveats: Low-affinity CD1B-GMM tetramer-binding T cells may have been missed.

The CDR3 loop spans 14 amino acids. V gave up 3 bases and J gave up 1 base; unmatched junction bases: 3. In germline, CDR1 is SGDLS, CDR2 YYNGEE. The sequenced material came from CD1b-GMM tetramer-negative cells sorted from PBMCs. The chain carries TRBV9 and TRBJ1-2, with 7 bases matching TRBD1. The receptor was isolated from an adult woman with latent tuberculosis. The CDR3 region has the DNA TGTGCCAGCAGCGGACAGGGTGTTAACTATGGCTACACCTTC. Translated: CASSGQGVNYGYTF.